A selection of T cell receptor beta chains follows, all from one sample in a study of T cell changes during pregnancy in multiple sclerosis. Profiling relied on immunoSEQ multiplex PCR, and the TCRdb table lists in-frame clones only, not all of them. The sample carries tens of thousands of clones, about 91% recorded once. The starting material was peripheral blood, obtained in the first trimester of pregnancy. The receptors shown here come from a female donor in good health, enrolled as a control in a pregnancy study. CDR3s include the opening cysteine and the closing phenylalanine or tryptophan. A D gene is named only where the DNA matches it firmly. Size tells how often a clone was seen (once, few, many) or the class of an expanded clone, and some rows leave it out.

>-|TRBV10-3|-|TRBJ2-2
CAIRASGGTGELFF
TGTGCCATCAGGGCCTCCGGGGGCACCGGGGAGCTGTTTTTT
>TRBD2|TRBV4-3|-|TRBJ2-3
CASSLSGGVLSTDTQYF
TGCGCCAGCAGCCTTAGCGGGGGGGTCCTTAGCACAGATACGCAGTATTTT
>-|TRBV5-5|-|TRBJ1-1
CASSLWPGRSEAFF
TGTGCCAGCAGCTTGTGGCCGGGGAGAAGTGAAGCTTTCTTT
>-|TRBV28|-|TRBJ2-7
CASSLLGTYEQYF
TGTGCCAGCAGTTTATTGGGGACTTACGAGCAGTACTTC
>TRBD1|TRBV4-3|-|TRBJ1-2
CASSQDGTGEGYTF
TGCGCCAGCAGCCAAGATGGGACAGGGGAAGGCTACACCTTC
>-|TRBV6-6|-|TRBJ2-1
CASSIQKSSYNEQFF
TGTGCCAGCAGTATACAGAAGTCCTCCTACAATGAGCAGTTCTTC
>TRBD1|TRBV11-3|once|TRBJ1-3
CASSLRQGGFSGNTIYF
TGTGCCAGCAGCTTGAGACAGGGGGGCTTCTCTGGAAACACCATATATTTT
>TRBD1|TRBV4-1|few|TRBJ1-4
CASWGTGGSGEKLFF
TGCGCCAGCTGGGGGACAGGGGGCTCGGGTGAAAAACTGTTTTTT
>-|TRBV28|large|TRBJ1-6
CASSPWELSNSPLHF
TGTGCCAGCAGTCCCTGGGAGCTTTCAAATTCACCCCTCCACTTT
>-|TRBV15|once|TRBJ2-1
CATSLARGTLSYNEQFF
TGTGCCACCAGCTTAGCTCGCGGGACGCTCTCCTACAATGAGCAGTTCTTC
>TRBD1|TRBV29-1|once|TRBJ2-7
CSVEGDRSREQYF
TGCAGCGTTGAAGGGGACAGGTCCCGGGAGCAGTACTTC
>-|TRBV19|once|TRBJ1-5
CASSTQGNQPQHF
TGTGCCAGTAGTACGCAGGGAAATCAGCCCCAGCATTTT
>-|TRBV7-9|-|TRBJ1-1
CASSLSAGSGTEAFF
TGTGCCAGCAGCTTAAGCGCAGGGTCGGGCACTGAAGCTTTCTTT
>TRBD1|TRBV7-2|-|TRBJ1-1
CASSLAPGQKSTKLMNTEAFF
TGTGCCAGCAGCTTAGCCCCGGGACAGAAGTCTACAAAACTAATGAACACTGAAGCTTTCTTT
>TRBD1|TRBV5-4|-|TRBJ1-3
CASSSGTGPRSGNTIYF
TGTGCCAGCAGTTCCGGGACAGGACCTCGCTCTGGAAACACCATATATTTT
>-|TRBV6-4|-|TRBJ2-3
CASSGQDTDTQYF
TGTGCCAGCAGTGGCCAGGACACAGATACGCAGTATTTT
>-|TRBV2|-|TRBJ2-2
CASVQTGNTGELFF
TGTGCCAGCGTTCAGACAGGGAACACCGGGGAGCTGTTTTTT
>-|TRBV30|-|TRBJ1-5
CAWSLGSNQPQHF
TGTGCCTGGAGTCTGGGCTCCAATCAGCCCCAGCATTTT
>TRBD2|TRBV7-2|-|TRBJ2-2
CASELAGGPRTGELFF
TGTGCCAGCGAGCTAGCGGGGGGGCCACGCACCGGGGAGCTGTTTTTT
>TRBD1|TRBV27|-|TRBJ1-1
CASSLWGTGLNTEAFF
TGTGCCAGCAGTTTATGGGGGACAGGGTTGAACACTGAAGCTTTCTTT
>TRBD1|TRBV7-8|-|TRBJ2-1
CASSTRQGSYNEQFF
TGTGCCAGCAGCACCCGACAGGGTTCCTACAATGAGCAGTTCTTC
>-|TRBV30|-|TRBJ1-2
CAWRRGNYGYTF
TGTGCCTGGAGACGGGGGAACTATGGCTACACCTTC
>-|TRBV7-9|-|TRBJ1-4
CASSRRGELNEKLFF
TGTGCCAGCTCGCGGCGGGGCGAACTAAATGAAAAACTGTTTTTT
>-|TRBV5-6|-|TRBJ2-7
CASSYTVYEQYF
TGTGCCAGCAGCTATACAGTCTACGAGCAGTACTTC
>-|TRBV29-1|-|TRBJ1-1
CSVDGQGDTEAFF
TGCAGCGTTGATGGGCAGGGTGACACTGAAGCTTTCTTT
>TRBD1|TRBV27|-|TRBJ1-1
CASRDRGYTEAFF
TGTGCCAGCAGGGACAGGGGGTACACTGAAGCTTTCTTT
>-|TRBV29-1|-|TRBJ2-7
CSVGTGQGYEQYF
TGCAGCGTTGGGACGGGGCAGGGGTACGAGCAGTACTTC
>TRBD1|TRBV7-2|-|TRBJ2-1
CASSYAPRQGLNNEQFF
TGTGCCAGCAGCTATGCCCCCCGACAGGGCTTAAACAATGAGCAGTTCTTC
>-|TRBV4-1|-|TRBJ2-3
CASSQDYRSTDTQYF
TGCGCCAGCAGCCAAGACTACAGGAGCACAGATACGCAGTATTTT
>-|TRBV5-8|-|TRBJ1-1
CASSSEVDTEAFF
TGTGCCAGCAGCTCGGAGGTAGACACTGAAGCTTTCTTT
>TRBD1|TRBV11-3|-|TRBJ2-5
CASSSGGQETQYF
TGTGCCAGCAGCTCAGGGGGTCAAGAGACCCAGTACTTC
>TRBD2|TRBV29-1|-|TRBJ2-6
CSVGKGLGSGGARGANVLTF
TGCAGCGTTGGGAAGGGGCTAGGGAGCGGGGGGGCCCGGGGGGCCAACGTCCTGACTTTC
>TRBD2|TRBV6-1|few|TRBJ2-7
CASSDGASGPYEQYF
TGTGCCAGCAGTGATGGGGCTAGCGGTCCCTACGAGCAGTACTTC
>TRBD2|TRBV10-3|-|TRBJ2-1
CAGSRGAYNEQFF
TGTGCCGGGTCGCGGGGGGCATACAATGAGCAGTTCTTC
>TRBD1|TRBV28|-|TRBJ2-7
CASESPGQAYEQYF
TGTGCCAGCGAATCCCCCGGACAGGCCTACGAGCAGTACTTC
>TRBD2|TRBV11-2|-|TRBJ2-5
CASSLGWLAGVQETQYF
TGTGCCAGCAGCTTAGGTTGGCTAGCGGGGGTCCAAGAGACCCAGTACTTC